This TCR beta chain was sequenced in a study of blood T cell repertoires in COVID-19. Whole-study context: T cells, B-cell-depleted T cells, or PBMCs provided the cDNA or gDNA that served as material.

The study assigned cohorts using participant-reported clinical history. The length of the CDR3 is 18 residues. CDR1 and CDR2 (germline): SNHLY, FYNNEI. V lost 6 bases and J 1 base, leaving 22 bases between the germline ends. Per the original data handling: Using reference gene primer amplification, nucleated cell counts were estimated. Here immunoSEQ multiplex PCR was the method, and the copy in TCRdb shows in-frame clones only, minus some. V, J and clone size were drawn from that table, and D and trimming were deduced from the DNA. Found here are 200,000 or so clones, about 85% of them singletons; the top ten hold about 2.4%.

Sequencing was carried out using PBMCs or T cells enriched from blood (not recorded which). V and J are TRBV2 and TRBJ1-3; maybe TRBD1 (5 bases). The sequence was collected from a woman aged 25 to 45 who had recovered from COVID-19. CDR3 nucleotide sequence: TGTGCCAGCAGATCAGGGTTCATGGCCCTTTTTTCTGGAAACACCATATATTTT. This encodes CASRSGFMALFSGNTIYF.